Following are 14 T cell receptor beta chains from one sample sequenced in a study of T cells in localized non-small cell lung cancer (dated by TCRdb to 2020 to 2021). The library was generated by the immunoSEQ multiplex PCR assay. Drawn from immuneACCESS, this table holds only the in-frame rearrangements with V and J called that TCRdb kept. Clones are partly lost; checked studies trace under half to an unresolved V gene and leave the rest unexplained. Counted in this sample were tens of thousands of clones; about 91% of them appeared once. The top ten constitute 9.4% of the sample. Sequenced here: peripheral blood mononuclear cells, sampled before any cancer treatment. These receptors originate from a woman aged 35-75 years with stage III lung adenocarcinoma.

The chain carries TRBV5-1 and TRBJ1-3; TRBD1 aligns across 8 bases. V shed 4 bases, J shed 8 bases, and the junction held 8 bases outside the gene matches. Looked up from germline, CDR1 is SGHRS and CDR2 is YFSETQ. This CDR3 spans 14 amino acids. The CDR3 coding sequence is TGCGCCAGCAGCCCTGGACAGGGTGGGGACACCATATATTTT. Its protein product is CASSPGQGGDTIYF.

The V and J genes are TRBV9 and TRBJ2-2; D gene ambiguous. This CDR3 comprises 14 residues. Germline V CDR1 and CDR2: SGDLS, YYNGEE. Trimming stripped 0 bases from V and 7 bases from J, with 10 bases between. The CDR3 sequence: CASSVAFGHGELFF. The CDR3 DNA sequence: TGTGCCAGCAGCGTAGCTTTTGGCCACGGGGAGCTGTTTTTT. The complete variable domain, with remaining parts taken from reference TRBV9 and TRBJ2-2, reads DSGVTQTPKHLITATGQRVTLRCSPRSGDLSVYWYQQSLDQGLQFLIQYYNGEERAKGNILERFSAQQFPDLHSELNLSSLELGDSALYFCASSVAFGHGELFFGEGSRLTVL.

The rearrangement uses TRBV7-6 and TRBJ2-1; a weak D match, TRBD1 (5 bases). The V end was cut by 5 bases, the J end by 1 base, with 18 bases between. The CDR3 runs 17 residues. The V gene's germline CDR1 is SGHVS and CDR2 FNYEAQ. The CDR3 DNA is TGTGCCAGCAGCACCACATCACAGGTACTTTCCTACAATGAGCAGTTCTTC. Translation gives CASSTTSQVLSYNEQFF.

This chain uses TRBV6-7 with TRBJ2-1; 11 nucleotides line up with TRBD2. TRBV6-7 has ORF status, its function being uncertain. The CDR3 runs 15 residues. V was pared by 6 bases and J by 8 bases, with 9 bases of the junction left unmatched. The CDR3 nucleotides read TGTGCCAGCAGCTTAGATCTAGCGGGAGGCGATGAGCAGTTCTTC. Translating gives CASSLDLAGGDEQFF.

The CDR3 loop is CASSNGASTDTQYF. CDR3 DNA: TGTGCCAGCAGTAATGGGGCAAGCACAGATACGCAGTATTTT. The J gene is TRBJ2-3, the V gene TRBV2; D is perhaps TRBD1 (5 bases). The germline gives CDR1 SNHLY, CDR2 FYNNEI. V lost 5 bases and J 0 bases, leaving 9 bases between the germline ends. The CDR3 totals 14 residues.

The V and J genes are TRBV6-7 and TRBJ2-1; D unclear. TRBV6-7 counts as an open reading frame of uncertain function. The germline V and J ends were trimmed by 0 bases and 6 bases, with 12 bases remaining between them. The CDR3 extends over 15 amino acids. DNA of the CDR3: TGTGCCAGCAGTTACTCGACGGCATCCCCCAATGAGCAGTTCTTC. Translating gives CASSYSTASPNEQFF.

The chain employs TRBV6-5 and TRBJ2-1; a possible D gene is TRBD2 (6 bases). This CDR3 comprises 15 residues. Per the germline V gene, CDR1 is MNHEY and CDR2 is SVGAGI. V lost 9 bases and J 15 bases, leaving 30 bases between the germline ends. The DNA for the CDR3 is TGTGCCAGTCATAGCTCTGGGCTAGCGACCCGAGGTGCGTTCTTC. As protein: CASHSSGLATRGAFF.

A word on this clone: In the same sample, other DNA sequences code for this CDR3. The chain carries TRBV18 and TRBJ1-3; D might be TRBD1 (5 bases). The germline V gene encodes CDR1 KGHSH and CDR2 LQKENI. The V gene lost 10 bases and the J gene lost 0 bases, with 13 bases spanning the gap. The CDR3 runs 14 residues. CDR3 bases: TGTGCCACGGGGCAAACAAACTCTGGAAACACCATATATTTT. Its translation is CATGQTNSGNTIYF.

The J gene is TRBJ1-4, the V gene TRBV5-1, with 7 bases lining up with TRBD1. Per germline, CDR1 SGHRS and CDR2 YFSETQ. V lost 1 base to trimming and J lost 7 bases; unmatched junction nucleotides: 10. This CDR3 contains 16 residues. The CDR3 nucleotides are TGCGCCAGCAGCTTGCTACAGGGGAGTTTAGGTGAAAAACTGTTTTTT. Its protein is CASSLLQGSLGEKLFF.

CDR3 sequence: CSANGGSEQYF. DNA of the CDR3: TGCAGTGCTAATGGAGGGTCCGAGCAGTACTTC. J is TRBJ2-7 and V is TRBV20-1, with a tentative D call TRBD2 (6 bases). CDR1 and CDR2 from the germline V gene are DFQATT and SNEGSKA (reference sequence). The germline V and J ends were trimmed by 4 bases and 6 bases, with 10 bases remaining between them. The CDR3 extends over 11 amino acids.

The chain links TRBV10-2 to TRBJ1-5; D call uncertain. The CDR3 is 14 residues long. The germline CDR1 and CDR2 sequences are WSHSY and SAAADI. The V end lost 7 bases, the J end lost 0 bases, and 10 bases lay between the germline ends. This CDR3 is CASTDHFSNQPQHF. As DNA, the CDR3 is TGCGCCAGCACCGACCATTTTAGCAATCAGCCCCAGCATTTT.

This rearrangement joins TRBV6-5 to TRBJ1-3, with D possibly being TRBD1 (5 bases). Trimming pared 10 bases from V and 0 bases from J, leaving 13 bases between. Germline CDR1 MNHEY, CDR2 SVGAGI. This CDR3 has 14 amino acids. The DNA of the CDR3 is TGTGCCACCTCGGGGACCCCCTCTGGAAACACCATATATTTT. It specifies CATSGTPSGNTIYF.

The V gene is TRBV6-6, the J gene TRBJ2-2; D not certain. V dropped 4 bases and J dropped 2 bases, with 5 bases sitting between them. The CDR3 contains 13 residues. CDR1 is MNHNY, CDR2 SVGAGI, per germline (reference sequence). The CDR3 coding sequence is TGTGCCAGCAGTTTCCTTAACACCGGGGAGCTGTTTTTT. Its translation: CASSFLNTGELFF.

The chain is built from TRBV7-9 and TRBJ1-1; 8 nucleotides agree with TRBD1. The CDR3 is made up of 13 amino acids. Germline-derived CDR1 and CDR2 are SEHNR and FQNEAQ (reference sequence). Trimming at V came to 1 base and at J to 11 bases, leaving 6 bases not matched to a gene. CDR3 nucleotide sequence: TGTGCCAGCAGCTTAGTTACAGGGGGAGCCGCTTTCTTT. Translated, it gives CASSLVTGGAAFF.